This T cell receptor beta chain was documented in a study of CD8 T cells in Susac syndrome. In the study overall: Susac syndrome patients were untreated, on corticosteroids with some adding intravenous immunoglobulin, or on intravenous immunoglobulin only.

Germline V gene lookup returns CDR1 LGHDT and CDR2 YNNKEL (reference sequence). The J segment lost 4 bases and the V segment lost 2 bases, leaving 10 bases of the junction unmatched. This CDR3 has 16 residues. Sequencing of TCR beta, carried out with a high-throughput approach, was applied to CD8+ and CD4+ T cells from the blood. Reverse transcription of roughly 0.5 to 1 ug RNA was carried out with random hexamers. TCRdb itself ran the immunoSEQ multiplex PCR reads through MiXCR, one entry per CDR3 protein. The sample consists of approximately 190,000 distinct CDR3 sequences, 90% to 95% of them appearing once.

The chain recombines TRBV3-1 with TRBJ1-1, with 7 bases that match TRBD1. Sequenced sample: CD4+ T cells from PBMCs. This TCR was recovered from a human donor with Susac syndrome. The CDR3 nucleotides read TGTGCCAGCAGCCAACATCGGACAGGCGGAGGCACTGAAGCTTTCTTT. Translated: CASSQHRTGGGTEAFF.